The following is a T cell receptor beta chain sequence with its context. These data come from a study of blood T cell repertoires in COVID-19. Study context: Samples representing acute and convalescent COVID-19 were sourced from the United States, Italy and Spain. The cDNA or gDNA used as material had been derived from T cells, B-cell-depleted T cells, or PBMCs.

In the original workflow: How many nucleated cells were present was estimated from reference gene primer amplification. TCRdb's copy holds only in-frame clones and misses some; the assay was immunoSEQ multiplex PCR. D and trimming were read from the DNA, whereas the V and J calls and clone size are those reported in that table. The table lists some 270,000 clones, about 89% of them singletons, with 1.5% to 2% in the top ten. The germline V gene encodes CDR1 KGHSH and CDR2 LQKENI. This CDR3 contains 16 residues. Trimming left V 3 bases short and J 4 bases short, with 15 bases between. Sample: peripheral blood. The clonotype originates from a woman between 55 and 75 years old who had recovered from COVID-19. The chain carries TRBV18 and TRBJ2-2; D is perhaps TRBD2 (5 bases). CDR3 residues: CASSPVEIASTGELFF. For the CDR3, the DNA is TGTGCCAGCTCACCGGTGGAGATAGCGAGCACCGGGGAGCTGTTTTTT.